What follows is one T cell receptor (beta chain) and its context. The data are from a study of blood T cell repertoires in COVID-19. Background on the study: Acute-phase and convalescent COVID-19 samples originated in the United States, Italy and Spain. PBMCs, B-cell-depleted T cells, or T cells were the source of the cDNA or gDNA that made up the material.

Trimming took off 6 bases at V and 8 bases at J, with 11 bases between the two ends. This CDR3 is built from 11 residues. Germline V CDR1 and CDR2: SGHNT, YYREEE (reference sequence). Here immunoSEQ multiplex PCR was the method, and the copy in TCRdb shows in-frame clones only, minus some. Of about 200,000 clones listed, approximately 79% are singletons. The chain links TRBV5-4 to TRBJ1-1, with D maybe TRBD1 (5 bases). The receptor's source is a man aged 50 to 59 who had recovered from COVID-19. Sample: peripheral blood. CDR3 bases: TGTGCCAGCACCTGGGGCGGCGAAGCTTTCTTT. Amino acids: CASTWGGEAFF.